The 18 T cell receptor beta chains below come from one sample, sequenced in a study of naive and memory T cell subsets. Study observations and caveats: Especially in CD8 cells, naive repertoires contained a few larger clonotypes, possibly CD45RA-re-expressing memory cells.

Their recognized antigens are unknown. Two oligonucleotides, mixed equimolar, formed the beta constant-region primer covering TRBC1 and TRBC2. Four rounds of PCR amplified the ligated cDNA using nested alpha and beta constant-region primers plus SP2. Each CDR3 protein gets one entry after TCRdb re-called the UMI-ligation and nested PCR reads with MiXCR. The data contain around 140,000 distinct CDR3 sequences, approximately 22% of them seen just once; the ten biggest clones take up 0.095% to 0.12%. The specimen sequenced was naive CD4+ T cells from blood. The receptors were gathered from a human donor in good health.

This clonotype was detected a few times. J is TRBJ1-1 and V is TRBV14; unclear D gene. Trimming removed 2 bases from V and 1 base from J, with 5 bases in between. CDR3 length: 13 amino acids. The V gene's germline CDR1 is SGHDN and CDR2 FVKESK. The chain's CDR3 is CASSQYGNTEAFF. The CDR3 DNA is TGTGCCAGCAGCCAATACGGGAACACTGAAGCTTTCTTT.

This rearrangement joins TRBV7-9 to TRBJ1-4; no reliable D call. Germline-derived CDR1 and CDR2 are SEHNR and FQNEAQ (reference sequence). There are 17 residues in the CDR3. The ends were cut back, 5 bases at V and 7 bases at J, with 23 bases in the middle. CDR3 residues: CASSLMEGVLSGEKLFF. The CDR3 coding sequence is TGTGCCAGCAGCCTTATGGAGGGAGTTCTCAGTGGTGAAAAACTGTTTTTT. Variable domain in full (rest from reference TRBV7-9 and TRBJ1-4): DTGVSQNPRHKITKRGQNVTFRCDPISEHNRLYWYRQTLGQGPEFLTYFQNEAQLEKSRLLSDRFSAERPKGSFSTLEIQRTEQGDSAMYLCASSLMEGVLSGEKLFFGSGTQLSVL.

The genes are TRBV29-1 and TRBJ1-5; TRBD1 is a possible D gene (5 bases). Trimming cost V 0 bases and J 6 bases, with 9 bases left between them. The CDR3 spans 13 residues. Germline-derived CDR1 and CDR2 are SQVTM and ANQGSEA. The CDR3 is CSVEEGGGQPQHF. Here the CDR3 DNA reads TGCAGCGTTGAAGAGGGGGGAGGTCAGCCCCAGCATTTT.

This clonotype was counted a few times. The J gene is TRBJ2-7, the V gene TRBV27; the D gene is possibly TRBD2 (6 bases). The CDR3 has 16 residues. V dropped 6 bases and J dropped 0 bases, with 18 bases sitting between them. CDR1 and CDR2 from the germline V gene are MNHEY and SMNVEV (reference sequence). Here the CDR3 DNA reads TGTGCCAGCAGGGGCAGGGTCGGACTATCCTCCTACGAGCAGTACTTC. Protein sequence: CASRGRVGLSSYEQYF.

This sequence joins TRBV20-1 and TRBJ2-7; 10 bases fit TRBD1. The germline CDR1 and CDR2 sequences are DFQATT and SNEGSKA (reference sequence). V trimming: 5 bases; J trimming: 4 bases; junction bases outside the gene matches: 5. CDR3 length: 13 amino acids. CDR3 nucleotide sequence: TGCAGTGCTGAGGGACAGGGGACTTACGAGCAGTACTTC. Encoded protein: CSAEGQGTYEQYF.

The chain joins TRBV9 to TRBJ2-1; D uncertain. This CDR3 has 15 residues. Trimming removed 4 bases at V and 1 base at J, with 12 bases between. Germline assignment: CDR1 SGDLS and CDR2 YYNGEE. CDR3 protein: CASSPGLKSYNEQFF. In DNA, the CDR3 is TGTGCCAGCAGCCCCGGCCTGAAATCCTACAATGAGCAGTTCTTC.

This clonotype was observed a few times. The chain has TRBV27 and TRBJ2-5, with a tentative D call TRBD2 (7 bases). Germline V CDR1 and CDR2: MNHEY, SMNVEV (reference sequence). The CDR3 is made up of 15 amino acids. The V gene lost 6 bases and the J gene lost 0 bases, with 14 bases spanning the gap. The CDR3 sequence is CASSRGGVHQETQYF. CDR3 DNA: TGTGCCAGCAGCCGCGGGGGCGTCCACCAAGAGACCCAGTACTTC.

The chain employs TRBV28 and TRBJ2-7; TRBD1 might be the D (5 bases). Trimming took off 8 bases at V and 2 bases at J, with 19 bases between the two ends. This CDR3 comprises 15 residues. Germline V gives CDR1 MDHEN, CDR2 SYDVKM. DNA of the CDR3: TGTGCCAGCCACCAACCTGGGGCCAGGACCTACGAGCAGTACTTC. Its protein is CASHQPGARTYEQYF. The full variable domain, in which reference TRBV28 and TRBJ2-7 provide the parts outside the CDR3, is DVKVTQSSRYLVKRTGEKVFLECVQDMDHENMFWYRQDPGLGLRLIYFSYDVKMKEKGDIPEGYSVSREKKERFSLILESASTNQTSMYLCASHQPGARTYEQYFGPGTRLTVT.

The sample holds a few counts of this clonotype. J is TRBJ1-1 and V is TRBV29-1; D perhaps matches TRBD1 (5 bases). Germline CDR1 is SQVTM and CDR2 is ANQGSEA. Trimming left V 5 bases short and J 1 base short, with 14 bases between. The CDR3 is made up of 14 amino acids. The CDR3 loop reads CSVSRDGRNTEAFF. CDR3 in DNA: TGCAGCGTTAGCCGGGACGGAAGGAACACTGAAGCTTTCTTT.

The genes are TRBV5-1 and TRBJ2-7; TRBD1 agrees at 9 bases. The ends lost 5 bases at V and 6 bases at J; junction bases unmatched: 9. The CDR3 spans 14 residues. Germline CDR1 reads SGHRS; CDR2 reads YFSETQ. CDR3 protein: CASSPGQGRGEQYF. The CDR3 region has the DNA TGCGCCAGCAGTCCCGGACAGGGGCGAGGCGAGCAGTACTTC.

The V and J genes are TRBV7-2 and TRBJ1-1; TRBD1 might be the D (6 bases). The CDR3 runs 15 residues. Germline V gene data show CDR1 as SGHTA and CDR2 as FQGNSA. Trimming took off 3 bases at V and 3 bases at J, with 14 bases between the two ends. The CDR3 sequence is CASSFSRGQYTEAFF. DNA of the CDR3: TGTGCCAGCAGCTTTAGCAGGGGACAATACACTGAAGCTTTCTTT. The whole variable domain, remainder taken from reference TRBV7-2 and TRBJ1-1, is GAGVSQSPSNKVTEKGKDVELRCDPISGHTALYWYRQSLGQGLEFLIYFQGNSAPDKSGLPSDRFSAERTGGSVSTLTIQRTQQEDSAVYLCASSFSRGQYTEAFFGQGTRLTVV.

The CDR3 sequence is CASSPGAGASSGNTIYF. CDR3 sequence (DNA): TGTGCCAGCAGCCCTGGGGCCGGGGCAAGCTCTGGAAACACCATATATTTT. This chain joins TRBV27 and TRBJ1-3; the D gene is possibly TRBD1 (5 bases). CDR1 is MNHEY, CDR2 SMNVEV, per germline (reference sequence). The CDR3 contains 17 residues. V was shortened by 6 bases and J by 0 bases, with 18 bases between the two germline ends.

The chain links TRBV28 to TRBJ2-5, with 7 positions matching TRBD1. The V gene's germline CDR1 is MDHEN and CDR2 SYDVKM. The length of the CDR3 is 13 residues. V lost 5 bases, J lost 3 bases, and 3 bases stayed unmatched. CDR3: CASSHGTEETQYF. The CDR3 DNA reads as TGTGCCAGCAGTCACGGGACAGAAGAGACCCAGTACTTC. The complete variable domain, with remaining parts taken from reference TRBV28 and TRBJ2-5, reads DVKVTQSSRYLVKRTGEKVFLECVQDMDHENMFWYRQDPGLGLRLIYFSYDVKMKEKGDIPEGYSVSREKKERFSLILESASTNQTSMYLCASSHGTEETQYFGPGTRLLVL.

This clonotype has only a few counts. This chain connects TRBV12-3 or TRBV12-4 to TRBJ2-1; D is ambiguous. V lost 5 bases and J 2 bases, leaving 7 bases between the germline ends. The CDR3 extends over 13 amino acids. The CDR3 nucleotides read TGTGCCAGCAGTACGGAAGCCTACAATGAGCAGTTCTTC. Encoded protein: CASSTEAYNEQFF.

The CDR3 nucleotides are TGTGCCAGCAGCGTAGAACTGGGTGGTGAGCAGTACTTC. Translated, it gives CASSVELGGEQYF. The V and J genes are TRBV9 and TRBJ2-7; no firm D call. Trimming removed 0 bases from V and 7 bases from J, with 11 bases in between. Per germline, CDR1 SGDLS and CDR2 YYNGEE. This CDR3 is built from 13 residues.

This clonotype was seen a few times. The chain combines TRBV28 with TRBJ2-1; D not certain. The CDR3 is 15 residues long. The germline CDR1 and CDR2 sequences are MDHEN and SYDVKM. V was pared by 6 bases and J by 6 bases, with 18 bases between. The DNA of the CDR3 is TGTGCCAGCAGAAACTCAAGACAAACAGTCAATGAGCAGTTCTTC. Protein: CASRNSRQTVNEQFF.

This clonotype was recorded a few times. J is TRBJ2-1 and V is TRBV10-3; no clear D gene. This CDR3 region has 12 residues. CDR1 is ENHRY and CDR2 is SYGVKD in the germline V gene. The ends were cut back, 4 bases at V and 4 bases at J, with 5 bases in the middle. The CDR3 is CAISGRYNEQFF. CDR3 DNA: TGTGCCATCAGTGGACGGTACAATGAGCAGTTCTTC.

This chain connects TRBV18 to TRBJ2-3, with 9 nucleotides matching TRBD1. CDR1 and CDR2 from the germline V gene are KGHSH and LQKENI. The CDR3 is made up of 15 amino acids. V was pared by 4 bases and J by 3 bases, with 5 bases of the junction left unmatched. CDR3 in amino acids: CASSQNRGRTDTQYF. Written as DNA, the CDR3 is TGTGCCAGCTCACAAAACAGGGGGCGGACAGATACGCAGTATTTT.